This entry concerns a single T cell receptor (beta chain). This sample was taken from a study of blood T cell repertoires in COVID-19. Study context: Samples of COVID-19 (acute and convalescent) were obtained from the United States, Italy and Spain. The cDNA or gDNA used as material had been derived from T cells, B-cell-depleted T cells, or PBMCs.

How the authors handled the data: The authors estimated nucleated cell counts from reference gene primer amplification. Some clones are missing from TCRdb's copy, which holds only in-frame ones; the method was immunoSEQ multiplex PCR. V and J calls and clone size follow that table, whereas D and trimming were derived from the DNA. Here the sample spans about 260,000 clones, just under 90% being singletons. Germline CDR1 reads WNHNN; CDR2 reads SYGVQD (reference sequence). CDR3 size: 13 residues. V shed 3 bases, J shed 9 bases, and the junction held 3 bases outside the gene matches. Material for sequencing was peripheral blood. V and J are TRBV10-1 and TRBJ2-4; 9 nucleotides align to TRBD2. The source of this sequence is a woman aged 40 to 50 with acute or convalescent COVID-19. The CDR3 DNA sequence: TGCGCCAGCAGTGATTCTAGCGGGGCCATTCAGTACTTC. Protein product: CASSDSSGAIQYF.